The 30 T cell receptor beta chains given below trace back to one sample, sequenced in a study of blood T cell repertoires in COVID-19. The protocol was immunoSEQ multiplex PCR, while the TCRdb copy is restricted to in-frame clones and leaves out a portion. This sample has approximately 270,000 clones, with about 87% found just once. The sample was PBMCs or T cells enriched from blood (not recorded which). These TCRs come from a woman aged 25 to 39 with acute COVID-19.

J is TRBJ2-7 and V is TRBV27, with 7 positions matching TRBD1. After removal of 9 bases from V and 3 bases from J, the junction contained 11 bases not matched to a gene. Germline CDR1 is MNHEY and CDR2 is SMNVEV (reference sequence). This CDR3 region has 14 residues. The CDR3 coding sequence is TGTGCCAGTGGAGAACCCGGGACAGTCTACGAGCAGTACTTC. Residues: CASGEPGTVYEQYF.

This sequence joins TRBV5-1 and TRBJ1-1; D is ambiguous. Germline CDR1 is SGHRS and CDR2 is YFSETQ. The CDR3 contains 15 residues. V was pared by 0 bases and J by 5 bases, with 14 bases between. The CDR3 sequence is CASSLDRNSGTEAFF. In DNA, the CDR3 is TGCGCCAGCAGCTTGGATCGGAATTCGGGGACTGAAGCTTTCTTT.

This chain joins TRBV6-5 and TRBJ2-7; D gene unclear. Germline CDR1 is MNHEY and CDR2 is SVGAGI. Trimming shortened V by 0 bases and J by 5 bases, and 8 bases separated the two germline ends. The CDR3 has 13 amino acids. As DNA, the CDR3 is TGTGCCAGCAGTTACTCCCCTCCTGACGAGCAGTACTTC. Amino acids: CASSYSPPDEQYF.

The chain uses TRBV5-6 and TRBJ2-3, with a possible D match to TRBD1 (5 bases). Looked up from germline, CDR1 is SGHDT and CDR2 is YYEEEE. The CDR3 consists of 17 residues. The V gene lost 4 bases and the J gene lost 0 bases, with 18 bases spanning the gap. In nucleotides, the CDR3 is TGTGCCAGCAGCCCACCCGGGTGGGCAGGGAGCACAGATACGCAGTATTTT. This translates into CASSPPGWAGSTDTQYF.

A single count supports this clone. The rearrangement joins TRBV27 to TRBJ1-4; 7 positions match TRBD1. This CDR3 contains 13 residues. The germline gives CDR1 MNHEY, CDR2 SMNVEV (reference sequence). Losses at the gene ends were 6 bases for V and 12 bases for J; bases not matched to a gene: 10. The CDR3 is CASSRRTGQELFF. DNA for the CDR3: TGTGCCAGCAGCCGAAGGACAGGTCAAGAACTGTTTTTT.

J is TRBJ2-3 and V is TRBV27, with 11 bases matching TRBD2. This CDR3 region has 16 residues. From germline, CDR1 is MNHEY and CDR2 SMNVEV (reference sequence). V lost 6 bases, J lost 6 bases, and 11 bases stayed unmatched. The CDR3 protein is CASSYRLAGGTDTQYF. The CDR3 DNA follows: TGTGCCAGCAGCTACCGGCTAGCGGGAGGTACGGATACGCAGTATTTT.

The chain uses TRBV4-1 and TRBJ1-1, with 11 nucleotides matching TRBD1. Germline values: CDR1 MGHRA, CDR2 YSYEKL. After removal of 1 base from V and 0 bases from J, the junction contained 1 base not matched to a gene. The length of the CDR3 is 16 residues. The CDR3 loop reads CASSQGGQGVNTEAFF. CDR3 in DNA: TGCGCCAGCAGCCAAGGGGGACAGGGGGTGAACACTGAAGCTTTCTTT.

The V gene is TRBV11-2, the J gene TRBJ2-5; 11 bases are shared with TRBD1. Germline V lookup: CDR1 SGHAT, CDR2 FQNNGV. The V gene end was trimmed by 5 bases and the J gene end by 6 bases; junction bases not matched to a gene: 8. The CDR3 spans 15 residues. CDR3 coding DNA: TGTGCCAGCAGCCCAGGACAGGGGGCGGCGCAGACCCAGTACTTC. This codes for CASSPGQGAAQTQYF.

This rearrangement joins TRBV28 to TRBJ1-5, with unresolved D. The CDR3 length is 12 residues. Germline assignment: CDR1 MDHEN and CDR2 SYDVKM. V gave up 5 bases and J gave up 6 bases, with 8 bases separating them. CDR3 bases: TGTGCCAGCAGTGAGGAGGGTCAGCCCCAGCATTTT. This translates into CASSEEGQPQHF.

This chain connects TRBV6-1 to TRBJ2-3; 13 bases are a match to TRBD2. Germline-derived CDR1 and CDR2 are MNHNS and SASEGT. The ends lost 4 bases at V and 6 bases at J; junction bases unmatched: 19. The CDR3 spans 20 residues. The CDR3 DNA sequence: TGTGCCAGCAGTGGCGAGGGAGTCTTTGGACTAGCGGGAGTCTCGGATACGCAGTATTTT. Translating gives CASSGEGVFGLAGVSDTQYF.

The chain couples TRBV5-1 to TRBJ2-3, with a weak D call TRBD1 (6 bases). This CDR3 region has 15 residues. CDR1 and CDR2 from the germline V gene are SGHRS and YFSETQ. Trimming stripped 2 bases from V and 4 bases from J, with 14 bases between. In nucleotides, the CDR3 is TGCGCCAGCAGCTTAATGAAGCAGGGGTCAGATACGCAGTATTTT. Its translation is CASSLMKQGSDTQYF.

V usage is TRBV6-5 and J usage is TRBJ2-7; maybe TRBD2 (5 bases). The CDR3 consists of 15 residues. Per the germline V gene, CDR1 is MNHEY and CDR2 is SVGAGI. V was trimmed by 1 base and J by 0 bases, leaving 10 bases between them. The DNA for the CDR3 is TGTGCCAGCAGTTACTATCCGGGGAGCTCCTACGAGCAGTACTTC. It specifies CASSYYPGSSYEQYF.

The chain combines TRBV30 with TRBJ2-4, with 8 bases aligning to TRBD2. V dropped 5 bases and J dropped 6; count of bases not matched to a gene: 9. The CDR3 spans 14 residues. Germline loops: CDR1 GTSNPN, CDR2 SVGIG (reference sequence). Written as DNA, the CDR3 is TGTGCCTGGGCTAAAGCGGGAGCCCGAAACATTCAGTACTTC. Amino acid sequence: CAWAKAGARNIQYF. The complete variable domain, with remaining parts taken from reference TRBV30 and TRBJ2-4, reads SQTIHQWPATLVQPVGSPLSLECTVEGTSNPNLYWYRQAAGRGLQLLFYSVGIGQISSEVPQNLSASRPQDRQFILSSKKLLLSDSGFYLCAWAKAGARNIQYFGAGTRLSVL.

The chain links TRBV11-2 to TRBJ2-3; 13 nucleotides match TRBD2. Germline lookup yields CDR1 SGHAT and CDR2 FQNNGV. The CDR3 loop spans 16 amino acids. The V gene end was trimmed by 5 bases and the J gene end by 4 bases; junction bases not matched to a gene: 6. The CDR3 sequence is CASSLGLAGEADTQYF. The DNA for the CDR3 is TGTGCCAGCAGCCTAGGACTAGCGGGAGAAGCAGATACGCAGTATTTT.

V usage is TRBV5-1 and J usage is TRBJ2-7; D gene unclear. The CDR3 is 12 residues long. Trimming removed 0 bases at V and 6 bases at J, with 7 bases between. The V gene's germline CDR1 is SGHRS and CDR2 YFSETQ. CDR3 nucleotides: TGCGCCAGCAGCTTGGCGGGTCCCGAGCAGTACTTC. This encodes CASSLAGPEQYF.

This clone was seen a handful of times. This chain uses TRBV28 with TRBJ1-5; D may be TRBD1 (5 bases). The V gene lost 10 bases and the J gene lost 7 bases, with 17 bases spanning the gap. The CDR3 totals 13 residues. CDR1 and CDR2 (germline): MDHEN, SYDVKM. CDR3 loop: CANGRGGRQPQHF. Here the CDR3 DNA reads TGTGCCAACGGGAGGGGCGGGAGGCAGCCCCAGCATTTT.

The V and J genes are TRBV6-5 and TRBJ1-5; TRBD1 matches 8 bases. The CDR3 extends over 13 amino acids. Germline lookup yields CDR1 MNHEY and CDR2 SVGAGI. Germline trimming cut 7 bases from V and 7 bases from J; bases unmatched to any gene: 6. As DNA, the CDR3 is TGTGCCAGCACCCTCGACAGGGGACAGCCCCAGCATTTT. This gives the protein CASTLDRGQPQHF.

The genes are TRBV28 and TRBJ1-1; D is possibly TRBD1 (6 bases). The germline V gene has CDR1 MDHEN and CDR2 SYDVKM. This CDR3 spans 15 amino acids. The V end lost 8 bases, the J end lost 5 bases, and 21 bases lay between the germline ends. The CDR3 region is CASCPYGARGTEAFF. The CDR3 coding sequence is TGTGCCAGCTGCCCTTATGGGGCAAGGGGGACTGAAGCTTTCTTT.

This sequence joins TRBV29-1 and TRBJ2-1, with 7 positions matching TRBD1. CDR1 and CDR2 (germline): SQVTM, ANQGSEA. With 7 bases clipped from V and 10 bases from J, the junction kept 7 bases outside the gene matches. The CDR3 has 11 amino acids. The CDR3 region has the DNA TGCAGCGCAAGACAGGGAGAGGAGCAGTTCTTC. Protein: CSARQGEEQFF.

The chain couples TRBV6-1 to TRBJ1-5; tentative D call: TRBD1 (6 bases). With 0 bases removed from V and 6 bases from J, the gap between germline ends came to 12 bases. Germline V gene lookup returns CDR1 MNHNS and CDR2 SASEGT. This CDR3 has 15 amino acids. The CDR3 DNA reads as TGTGCCAGCAGTGAAGCCGCGGGGGGCATTCAGCCCCAGCATTTT. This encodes CASSEAAGGIQPQHF.

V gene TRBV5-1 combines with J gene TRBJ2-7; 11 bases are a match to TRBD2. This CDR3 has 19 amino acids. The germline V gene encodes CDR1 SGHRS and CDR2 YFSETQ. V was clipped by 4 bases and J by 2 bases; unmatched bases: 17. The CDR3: CASSPRGSGRAVPPYEQYF. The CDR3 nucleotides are TGCGCCAGCAGCCCCAGGGGTAGCGGGAGGGCCGTACCCCCCTACGAGCAGTACTTC.

The CDR3 loop reads CASSGGAGAPNQPQHF. The CDR3 nucleotides are TGTGCCAGTAGCGGGGGGGCCGGGGCCCCTAATCAGCCCCAGCATTTT. V and J are TRBV19 and TRBJ1-5, with D perhaps matching TRBD1 (6 bases). The germline gives CDR1 LNHDA, CDR2 SQIVND (reference sequence). V was cut by 6 bases and J by 4 bases, with 19 bases left in between. The length of the CDR3 is 16 residues. The full variable domain, rest sourced from reference TRBV19 and TRBJ1-5, is DGGITQSPKYLFRKEGQNVTLSCEQNLNHDAMYWYRQDPGQGLRLIYYSQIVNDFQKGDIAEGYSVSREKKESFPLTVTSAQKNPTAFYLCASSGGAGAPNQPQHFGDGTRLSIL.

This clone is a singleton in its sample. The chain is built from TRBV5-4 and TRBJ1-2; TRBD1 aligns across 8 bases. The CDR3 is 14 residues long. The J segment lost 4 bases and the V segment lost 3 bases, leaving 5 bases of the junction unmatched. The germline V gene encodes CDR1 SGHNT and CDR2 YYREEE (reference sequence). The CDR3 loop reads CASSWQDRVYGYTF. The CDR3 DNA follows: TGTGCCAGCAGCTGGCAGGACAGGGTCTATGGCTACACCTTC.

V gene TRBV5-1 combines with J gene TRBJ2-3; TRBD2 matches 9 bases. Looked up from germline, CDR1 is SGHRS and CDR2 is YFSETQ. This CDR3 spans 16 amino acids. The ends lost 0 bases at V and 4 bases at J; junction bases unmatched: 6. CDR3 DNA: TGCGCCAGCAGCTTGGAAGGGACTAGCACATCAGATACGCAGTATTTT. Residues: CASSLEGTSTSDTQYF.

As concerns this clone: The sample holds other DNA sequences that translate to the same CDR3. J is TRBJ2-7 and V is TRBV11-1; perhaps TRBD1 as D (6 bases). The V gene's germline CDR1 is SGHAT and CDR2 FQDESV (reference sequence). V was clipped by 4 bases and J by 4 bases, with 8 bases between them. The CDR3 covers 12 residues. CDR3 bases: TGTGCCAGCAGCTCTACAGGGTACGAGCAGTACTTC. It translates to CASSSTGYEQYF.

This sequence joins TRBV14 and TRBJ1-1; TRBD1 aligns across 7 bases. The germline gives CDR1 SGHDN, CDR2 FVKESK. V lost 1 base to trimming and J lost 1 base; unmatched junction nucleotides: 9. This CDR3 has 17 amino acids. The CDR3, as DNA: TGTGCCAGCAGCCAAGTTCGCTACAGGGGAGCGAACACTGAAGCTTTCTTT. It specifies CASSQVRYRGANTEAFF.

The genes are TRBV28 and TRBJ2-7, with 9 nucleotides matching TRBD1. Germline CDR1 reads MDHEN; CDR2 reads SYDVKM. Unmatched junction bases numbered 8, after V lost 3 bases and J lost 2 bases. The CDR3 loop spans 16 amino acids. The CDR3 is CASSLGTGKSTYEQYF. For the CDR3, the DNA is TGTGCCAGCAGTTTGGGGACAGGGAAAAGTACCTACGAGCAGTACTTC.

CDR3 coding DNA: TGTGCCATCAGTGGGTCTGGCGGGATGGAGTCAGATACGCAGTATTTT. It encodes CAISGSGGMESDTQYF. This chain connects TRBV10-3 to TRBJ2-3; weak D call: TRBD2 (6 bases). The V end lost 4 bases, the J end lost 4 bases, and 18 bases lay between the germline ends. Germline V gene lookup returns CDR1 ENHRY and CDR2 SYGVKD. The length of the CDR3 is 16 residues.

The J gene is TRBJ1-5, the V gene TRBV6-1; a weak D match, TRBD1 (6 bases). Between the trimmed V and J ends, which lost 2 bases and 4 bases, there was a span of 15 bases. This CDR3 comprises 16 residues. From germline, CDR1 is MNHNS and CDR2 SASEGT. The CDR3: CASSENTGSWNQPQHF. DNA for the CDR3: TGTGCCAGCAGTGAAAATACAGGGTCCTGGAATCAGCCCCAGCATTTT.

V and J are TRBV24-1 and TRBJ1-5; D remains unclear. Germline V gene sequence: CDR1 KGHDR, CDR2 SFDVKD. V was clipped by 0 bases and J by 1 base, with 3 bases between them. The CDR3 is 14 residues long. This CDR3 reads CATSDLSSNQPQHF. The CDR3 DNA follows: TGTGCCACCAGTGATTTGAGCAGCAATCAGCCCCAGCATTTT.